This T cell receptor beta chain appears in the sequencing data of a study of T cells in tuberculosis. Study at large: In South Africa, adults with active tuberculosis were compared with IGRA-negative and latently infected IGRA-positive adolescents. Samples predate treatment or fall within its first 7 days.

The time point: new active TB diagnosis, blood taken before or within 7 days of starting treatment. On average about 100,000 T cells per donor were immunosequenced. TCRdb's copy holds only in-frame clones and misses some; the assay was immunoSEQ multiplex PCR. The data hold roughly 34,000 clones, with roughly 85% observed a single time. The sequencing used PBMCs, collected at tuberculosis diagnosis. This TCR was recovered from an adult with tuberculosis.

CDR3 nucleotides: TGTGCCAGCAGCTCATGGACAGGGAGGAGGACCGGGGAGCTGTTTTTT. Encoded protein: CASSSWTGRRTGELFF. V gene TRBV11-3 combines with J gene TRBJ2-2; 8 nucleotides line up with TRBD1. Germline values: CDR1 SGHNT, CDR2 YENEEA. The V segment lost 4 bases and the J segment 5 bases; nucleotides outside the gene matches: 9. There are 16 residues in the CDR3. The whole variable domain, filled in from reference TRBV11-3 and TRBJ2-2, reads EAGVVQSPRYKIIEKKQPVAFWCNPISGHNTLYWYLQNLGQGPELLIRYENEEAVDDSQLPKDRFSAERLKGVDSTLKIQPAELGDSAVYLCASSSWTGRRTGELFFGEGSRLTVL.